This TCR beta chain stems from a study of blood T cells in healthy people across ages. General study results and limits: With age, beta diversity per million T cells declined roughly linearly, significantly by over 35.

Primers used in a second PCR of about 6 to 12 cycles were a sample-barcoded 5' primer and a J-beta primer mix. The authors tagged each cDNA molecule using a template-switch adaptor with 12 random nucleotides. Using its own MiXCR run on the 5' RACE reads, TCRdb lists one record per CDR3 protein. Here the sample spans around 1,600,000 distinct CDR3 sequences, approximately 42% being singletons. Each sample used at least 6 million PBMCs. Of note for this clonotype: Its matching antigen is unknown.

Material for sequencing was blood. The sequence came from a woman aged 18-29 years in good health.

The CDR3 coding sequence is TGTGCCAGCAGTTTCAACGACAGGGGGCAAGTTAACTATGGCTACACCTTC. Translating it yields CASSFNDRGQVNYGYTF. This chain joins TRBV6-6 and TRBJ1-2, with 10 nucleotides matching TRBD1. This CDR3 spans 17 amino acids. Germline V gives CDR1 MNHNY, CDR2 SVGAGI (reference sequence). V lost 4 bases and J lost 1; bases outside the gene matches: 9.